Below are 30 T cell receptor beta chains sequenced from a single sample in a study of T cells expressing NK-cell markers. TCRdb reprocessed the 5' RACE reads, keeping one entry per CDR3 protein, no DNA. The listing contains roughly 350,000 distinct CDR3 sequences. Sequenced sample: blood T cells: a sorted CD56 or NKG2C T cell subset, CD4+ or CD8+ T cells, or bulk PBMC T cells (not recorded which). All receptors derive from a man aged 18 to 69 in good health.

The chain uses TRBV18 and TRBJ2-7; TCRdb reports TRBD1, a call that lacks DNA to check it against. This CDR3 has 13 amino acids. Per germline, CDR1 KGHSH and CDR2 LQKENI. CDR3 in amino acids: CASSPPGKGEQYF.

This rearrangement joins TRBV6-1 to TRBJ2-2; TCRdb's D call of TRBD1 is untestable without DNA. The CDR3 totals 14 residues. Germline CDR1 MNHNS, CDR2 SASEGT. CDR3 sequence: CASSRKGLTGELFF.

The chain combines TRBV7-9 with TRBJ1-2; no DNA is available, so the TRBD1 call from TCRdb remains unchecked. Per germline, CDR1 SEHNR and CDR2 FQNEAQ (reference sequence). The CDR3 is made up of 12 amino acids. The CDR3 sequence is CASSLLGDGYTF.

The chain couples TRBV24-1 to TRBJ2-1. Germline values: CDR1 KGHDR, CDR2 SFDVKD. This CDR3 contains 13 residues. The CDR3 sequence is CATKGTSYNEQFF.

CDR3 sequence: CASSGLPVGGTEAFF. The genes are TRBV5-1 and TRBJ1-1; with no DNA, the TCRdb D assignment of TRBD1 cannot be verified. The CDR3 sequence is 15 residues long. Germline values: CDR1 SGHRS, CDR2 YFSETQ.

The chain recombines TRBV5-1 with TRBJ1-2; lacking DNA, the TRBD1 call made by TCRdb goes unchecked. From germline, CDR1 is SGHRS and CDR2 YFSETQ. The CDR3 is made up of 13 amino acids. The CDR3 sequence is CASSYYQGYGYTF.

V is TRBV10-3 and J is TRBJ2-2. The CDR3 covers 13 residues. CDR1 ENHRY and CDR2 SYGVKD come from the germline V gene. The CDR3 here is CAISANNAGELFF.

The gene calls are TRBV6-1 and TRBJ1-2; as DNA is missing, the TRBD1 call by TCRdb cannot be tested. This CDR3 is built from 13 residues. Germline CDR1 and CDR2: MNHNS and SASEGT. CDR3 protein: CASSTKYRGPYTF.

J is TRBJ2-7 and V is TRBV6-1. Germline-derived CDR1 and CDR2 are MNHNS and SASEGT. The CDR3 runs 13 residues. The CDR3: CASSEELESEQYF.

J is TRBJ1-1 and V is TRBV27. The CDR3 is 13 residues long. CDR1 MNHEY and CDR2 SMNVEV come from the germline V gene (reference sequence). CDR3 sequence: CASSLLGFTEAFF.

V usage is TRBV3-1 and J usage is TRBJ1-2. The CDR3 is made up of 15 amino acids. Germline lookup yields CDR1 LGHDT and CDR2 YNNKEL (reference sequence). The chain's CDR3 is CASSQEGTANYGYTF.

The chain links TRBV21-1 to TRBJ2-1; with no DNA, the TCRdb D assignment of TRBD1 cannot be verified. TRBV21-1 is shown as a pseudogene. The CDR3 length is 16 residues. CDR3 amino acids: CASSTRVQGDHNEQFF.

This rearrangement joins TRBV18 to TRBJ1-3; with no DNA, the TCRdb D assignment of TRBD1 cannot be verified. Germline CDR1 is KGHSH and CDR2 is LQKENI. This CDR3 is built from 19 residues. The chain's CDR3 is CASSPPGPGGGRSGNTIYF.

This chain connects TRBV14 to TRBJ2-6. Germline lookup yields CDR1 SGHDN and CDR2 FVKESK. This CDR3 contains 18 residues. CDR3 amino acids: CASSQGEGSSSGANVLTF.

This chain links TRBV6-1 with TRBJ2-5; absent DNA, TCRdb's TRBD2 call cannot be checked. CDR3 size: 14 residues. Germline CDR1 MNHNS, CDR2 SASEGT. The CDR3: CASIHGGGGETQYF.

The rearrangement links TRBV3-1 to TRBJ2-3; absent DNA, TCRdb's TRBD2 call cannot be checked. Per the germline V gene, CDR1 is LGHDT and CDR2 is YNNKEL (reference sequence). The CDR3 covers 15 residues. The CDR3 loop reads CASSSERAPFYTQYF.

J is TRBJ1-5 and V is TRBV4-2. Germline V CDR1 and CDR2: LGHNA, YNFKEQ. The CDR3 covers 14 residues. The CDR3: CASSQVGRGLAQHF.

The genes are TRBV19 and TRBJ1-4; the TCRdb D gene call, TRBD1, has no DNA to confirm it. The CDR3 runs to 15 residues. The germline gives CDR1 LNHDA, CDR2 SQIVND (reference sequence). CDR3: CASTPGRGAGEKLFF.

This rearrangement joins TRBV5-1 to TRBJ2-1; TCRdb proposes TRBD2, but this gene call is untestable without DNA. CDR1 and CDR2 from the germline V gene are SGHRS and YFSETQ. This CDR3 spans 17 amino acids. The CDR3 protein is CASSSGLAGGGYNEQFF. Full variable domain (outside the CDR3, taken from reference TRBV5-1 and TRBJ2-1): KAGVTQTPRYLIKTRGQQVTLSCSPISGHRSVSWYQQTPGQGLQFLFEYFSETQRNKGNFPGRFSGRQFSNSRSEMNVSTLELGDSALYLCASSSGLAGGGYNEQFFGPGTRLTVL.

The CDR3 spells CASSLIQGAVGELFF. This chain joins TRBV5-5 and TRBJ2-2; TCRdb picks TRBD1, but there is no DNA to check that call. The CDR3 runs to 15 residues. Germline-derived CDR1 and CDR2 are SGHKS and YYEKEE (reference sequence).

The rearrangement joins TRBV12-3 or TRBV12-4 to TRBJ2-5; TCRdb's assignment of TRBD2 cannot be checked, as there is no DNA. This CDR3 is built from 17 residues. CDR3 protein: CASSLAGLAGGPETQYF.

This chain links TRBV29-1 with TRBJ2-1; lacking DNA, the TRBD1 call made by TCRdb goes unchecked. Germline V gives CDR1 SQVTM, CDR2 ANQGSEA. The CDR3 runs to 15 residues. The CDR3 loop is CSVDRRQSSYNEQFF.

The chain uses TRBV5-5 and TRBJ2-5; TCRdb selects TRBD1, and the lack of DNA leaves this call unchecked. The CDR3 runs to 16 residues. CDR1 and CDR2 (germline): SGHKS, YYEKEE (reference sequence). CDR3 sequence: CASSLFQGAFSETQYF.

The rearrangement joins TRBV7-2 to TRBJ1-6; the D gene TCRdb calls, TRBD1, cannot be checked with no DNA. This CDR3 has 15 amino acids. The germline V gene encodes CDR1 SGHTA and CDR2 FQGNSA. This CDR3 is CASSSWTGGRSPLHF. The full variable domain, completed using reference TRBV7-2 and TRBJ1-6, is GAGVSQSPSNKVTEKGKDVELRCDPISGHTALYWYRQSLGQGLEFLIYFQGNSAPDKSGLPSDRFSAERTGGSVSTLTIQRTQQEDSAVYLCASSSWTGGRSPLHFGNGTRLTVT.

The chain is built from TRBV28 and TRBJ2-7; the TCRdb call, TRBD2, lacks DNA for checking. Germline V gene data show CDR1 as MDHEN and CDR2 as SYDVKM. The CDR3 covers 14 residues. The CDR3 sequence: CASSEYQRGYEQYF.

The chain combines TRBV24-1 with TRBJ2-1; the TCRdb D gene call, TRBD2, has no DNA to confirm it. The V gene's germline CDR1 is KGHDR and CDR2 SFDVKD. The CDR3 is 19 amino acids. This CDR3 reads CATSGETSGARSSYNEQFF.

The chain has TRBV5-1 and TRBJ2-7; the D gene TCRdb calls, TRBD2, cannot be checked with no DNA. This CDR3 contains 15 residues. Germline V gene data show CDR1 as SGHRS and CDR2 as YFSETQ. Here the CDR3 reads CASSLSSGETHSLYF.

This rearrangement joins TRBV6-2 or TRBV6-3 to TRBJ2-2; the D call from TCRdb, TRBD1, cannot be confirmed without DNA. There are 16 residues in the CDR3. CDR1 and CDR2 (germline): MNHEY, SVGEGT. This chain's CDR3 is CASSYPRGQPTGELFF.

The V call is TRBV19, the J call TRBJ2-7; TCRdb's D call, TRBD1, is unchecked because there is no DNA. The CDR3 has 13 amino acids. Germline CDR1 and CDR2: LNHDA and SQIVND (reference sequence). The CDR3 here is CASIPGTGGEQYF.

The rearrangement uses TRBV12-3 or TRBV12-4 and TRBJ2-3; no DNA is available, so the TRBD2 call from TCRdb remains unchecked. The CDR3 has 16 residues. This CDR3 is CASSSPSGGAVDTQYF.